Sequencing of this T cell receptor beta chain was carried out in a study of blood T cell repertoires in COVID-19. Study as a whole: Both acute and convalescent COVID-19 samples were obtained from the United States, Italy and Spain. PBMCs, B-cell-depleted T cells, or T cells were the source of the cDNA or gDNA that made up the material.

The CDR3 runs 17 residues. Trimming removed 0 bases at V and 0 bases at J, with 9 bases between. In germline, CDR1 is MNHEY, CDR2 SMNVEV (reference sequence). Original processing notes: Using reference gene primer amplification, nucleated cell counts were estimated. Assay: immunoSEQ multiplex PCR; the TCRdb copy retains only in-frame clones and omits some. From that table come the V and J calls and clone size; the DNA was used to work out D and trimming. The repertoire consists of tens of thousands of clones, with over 65% occurring once and the leading ten covering roughly 10%. The source is a human donor in a cohort sampled during active COVID-19. The rearrangement links TRBV27 to TRBJ1-6; D gene ambiguous. What was sequenced was peripheral blood. As DNA, the CDR3 is TGTGCCAGCAGTTTATCACGAGTGAGCTCCTATAATTCACCCCTCCACTTT. This gives the protein CASSLSRVSSYNSPLHF.